This record covers a single T cell receptor (beta chain). Only one count was recorded for this clone. Its antigen has not been determined. No per-base quality is available; no much larger clone lies one base away. Donors were healthy HIV-negative adults with no recently reported acute infections or vaccinations. Only Caucasian adults living in Nashville, Tennessee, USA were represented among the donors. Magnetic negative selection was used to enrich CD4+ T cells, after which naive cells were positively selected on CD45RA and the negative fraction became the memory subset. Blood was collected by leukapheresis, and PBMCs were isolated by Ficoll-Histopaque density gradient centrifugation and then cryopreserved in liquid nitrogen vapor phase. Analytical flow cytometry was used to check the purity and quantity of each magnetically sorted T cell population. From each sorted fraction, genomic DNA was isolated and quantified by UV absorbance on a Nanodrop 2000c.

This sample was included in a study of shared clonotypes between healthy human individuals (dated by TCRdb to 2018 to 2020). Study-level background: Three men and a couple of women, aged 18 to 49 years, made up the cohort. For each donor, CD4 naive and CD4 memory were each given three plates, CD8 naive was given two plates, and CD8 memory was given one plate. Blood TCR repertoires of roughly five healthy adults were deeply sequenced to estimate repertoire size and the extent of clonotype sharing between individuals. Different laboratories and diverse techniques were used to prepare libraries and sequence TCR repertoires, to increase sequencing depth and limit assay-specific biases. Per donor, leukapheresis produced somewhere between about 0.94 and 10 billion PBMCs.

Findings and caveats that apply to the study as a whole: Sharing across a few donors was observed for around 4.8% of naive CD4, under 4% of naive CD8, roughly 2.3% of memory CD4, and around 0.4% of memory CD8 clonotypes. Only blood was sampled, and tissue TCR repertoires likely differ from those in blood. Because the study included a small number of donors, the genetic and exposure-history diversity represented was limited. Naive subsets generally had larger estimated clonotype richness than memory subsets did. Compared with non-shared clonotypes, clonotypes shared by all four sorted-subset donors had higher generation probabilities. Incomplete sequencing was indicated by rarefaction of sorted-subset datasets, despite the large sequencing depth. Pairwise subsampling led to the expectation that sequencing depth would affect the degree of clonotype sharing among donors.

Using the deep immunoSEQ assay, multiplex PCR amplified TCR CDR3 regions from genomic DNA. Extracted genomic DNA from each cell subset was spread evenly across all wells of several immunoSEQ 96-well plates, with each plate serving as a replicate. For sorted subsets, about 200 ng genomic DNA, equal to about 30,000 T cell genomes, was loaded into each replicate PCR. The purified libraries were quantified using a Qubit 3.0 fluorometer, sized with a Bioanalyzer 2100, and then quantified again using the KAPA Library Quantification kit. Each immunoSEQ 96-well plate was sequenced on its own single-read 150-cycle Illumina NextSeq 550 flow cell. Per the original workflow: Because the immunoSEQ output included only junctional sequences and no quality scores, the filtering could not be the same as the filtering used for full-length reads. Sequences were annotated with PyIR, a Python wrapper for IgBLAST v1.9, and V/J genes and CDR3 were assigned using IMGT germline references. Any read was removed if the V/J assignment was weak (E-value above 1e-6), the CDR3 was missing, or the read contained stop codons, out-of-frame junctions, or ambiguous translated residues. V3J clonotypes were defined as sequences sharing an identical inferred V gene, J gene, and CDR3 amino acid sequence. The percentage overlap between two repertoires was calculated by dividing the number of shared unique clonotypes by the size of the smaller repertoire. Three approaches were used to assess repertoire richness: RTK rarefaction, the Chao1 estimator, and Recon v2.1 estimates of unobserved clonotypes. OLGA was used to compute generation probabilities for all TCRbeta clonotypes that the gDNA method yielded from several donors. TCRdb holds this immuneACCESS table with in-frame rearrangements only. Some clones are missing; in checked studies, unresolved V genes explain under half, and the rest has no known cause. Clone size and V and J calls were adopted from that table, with D and trimming inferred from the DNA. This sample lists 700,000 or so clones; more than 70% were detected once. About 1.7% of the sample lies in the top ten.

CDR1 and CDR2 are drawn from the germline V gene (reference sequence): DFQATT, SNEGSKA. V drops 2 bases and J drops 7 bases, leaving 9 bases in between. The CDR3, from cysteine to phenylalanine, totals 11 residues. The DNA shown is the 33-base CDR3, in frame from base 1. Sequencing was done on a sample of memory CD4+ T cells sorted from blood. Sample cell subset or site, as interpreted from the label and publication: CD45RA-negative fraction. The TCR was taken from a woman aged 25 to 45 in good health. Rearrangement joined TRBV20-1 to TRBJ2-7; confidence is insufficient to name the D gene. The DNA sequence is as follows: TGCAGTGCTAGACCCAAAGGGGAGCAGTACTTC. Protein translation: CSARPKGEQYF.